This TCR beta chain was identified in a study of tumor-infiltrating lymphocytes in primary liver carcinoma. The V gene lost 2 bases and the J gene lost 3 bases, with 5 bases spanning the gap. CDR1 is MDHEN and CDR2 is SYDVKM in the germline V gene. The CDR3 length is 12 residues. Blood RNA originated from unsorted whole blood, with germline DNA additionally extracted. The input was approximately 500 ng total RNA; TCR beta cDNA was made from it with a constant-region primer. A slightly modified ARM-PCR protocol with three nested multiplex PCR rounds produced these TCR beta libraries. A C-beta reverse primer and TRBV1-TRBV30 forward primers served in each of the first two PCR rounds, at 10 cycles apiece. TCRdb used MiXCR to reprocess the multiplex PCR reads, holding one entry per CDR3 protein. The sample includes approximately 210,000 distinct CDR3 sequences, 65% seen only once; the top ten take 5.5% to 9%.

The genes are TRBV28 and TRBJ2-7, with D hard to call. This receptor was taken from an older woman with primary liver carcinoma and hepatitis B virus infection. The sample was peripheral blood. CDR3 DNA: TGTGCCAGCAGTTTAAGTGGCTACGAGCAGTACTTC. Translated: CASSLSGYEQYF.